This section outlines one TCR beta chain sequence together with its context. Its cognate antigen is unknown. This CDR3 contains 11 residues. V lost 3 bases and J 2 bases, leaving 5 bases between the germline ends. Germline V gene data show CDR1 as SQVTM and CDR2 as ANQGSEA. This sample is part of a study of cytomegalovirus exposure and HLA in healthy donors. Study summary: About 85 million unique TCRs from HLA-typed donors were held in an early release of data.

Whole-study findings and limits: In vitro checks showed that three CMV-associated chains really do target CMV antigens. Reported findings show TCR beta sequences accurately forecast HLA-A and HLA-B alleles in most subjects.

Primers for the PCR totalled 60 Vbeta and 13 Jbeta. The repertoire was sequenced with immunoSEQ multiplex PCR; TCRdb's copy has only in-frame clones and lacks some. This table has some 170,000 clones, about 80% appearing once. Sequencing was performed on PBMCs. The chain links TRBV29-1 to TRBJ2-7; D might be TRBD1 (5 bases). This TCR derives from a man aged 18 to 30 in good health and CMV-seropositive. The CDR3 nucleotides are TGCAGCGTTGAGGGGCCCTACGAGCAGTACTTC. Translating it yields CSVEGPYEQYF.